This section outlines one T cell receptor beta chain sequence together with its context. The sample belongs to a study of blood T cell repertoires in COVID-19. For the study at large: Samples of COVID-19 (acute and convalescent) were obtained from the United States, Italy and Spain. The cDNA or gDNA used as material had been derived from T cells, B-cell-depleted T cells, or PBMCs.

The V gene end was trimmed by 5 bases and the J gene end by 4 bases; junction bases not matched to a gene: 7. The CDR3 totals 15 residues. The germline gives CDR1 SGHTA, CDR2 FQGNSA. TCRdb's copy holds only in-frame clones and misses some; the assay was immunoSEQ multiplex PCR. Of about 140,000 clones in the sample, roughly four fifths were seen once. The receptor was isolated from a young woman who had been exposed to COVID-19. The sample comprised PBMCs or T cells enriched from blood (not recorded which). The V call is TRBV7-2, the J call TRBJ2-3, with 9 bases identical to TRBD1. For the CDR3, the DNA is TGTGCCAGCAGCCAAAGGGACAGGGCTGCAGATACGCAGTATTTT. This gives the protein CASSQRDRAADTQYF. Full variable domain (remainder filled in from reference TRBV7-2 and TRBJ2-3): GAGVSQSPSNKVTEKGKDVELRCDPISGHTALYWYRQSLGQGLEFLIYFQGNSAPDKSGLPSDRFSAERTGGSVSTLTIQRTQQEDSAVYLCASSQRDRAADTQYFGPGTRLTVL.